This is a list of T cell receptor beta chains from one sample in a study of T-cell memory formation after mild COVID-19. TCRdb recomputed calls from the 5' RACE reads with MiXCR, one row per CDR3 protein. The sample contains some 450,000 distinct CDR3 sequences, around 20% of which appear only once. Material for sequencing was PBMCs or a T cell subset sorted from them (not recorded which). These receptors all stem from an adult woman who had mild COVID-19 (a few samples of this study predate the infection). Cell type and time point are not known. Each CDR3 is given with its conserved first and last residue. A D gene is named only where the DNA matches it firmly. Not every row has a clone size; where given, it reads once, few, many or a size class.

clone_size: few
d_call: .
v_call: TRBV7-2
j_call: TRBJ2-7
cdr3_aa: CASRQTGNSYEQYF
cdr3_nt: TGTGCCAGCAGGCAAACCGGGAACTCCTACGAGCAGTACTTC

clone_size: once
d_call: .
v_call: TRBV25-1
j_call: TRBJ2-2
cdr3_aa: CASSESWNTGELFF
cdr3_nt: TGTGCCAGCAGTGAATCGTGGAACACCGGGGAGCTGTTTTTT

clone_size: .
d_call: .
v_call: TRBV20-1
j_call: TRBJ1-1
cdr3_aa: CSASTHTEAFF
cdr3_nt: TGCAGTGCTAGTACCCACACTGAAGCTTTCTTT

clone_size: few
d_call: .
v_call: TRBV20-1
j_call: TRBJ1-1
cdr3_aa: CSARGAGGGMDTEAFF
cdr3_nt: TGCAGTGCTAGAGGGGCAGGTGGAGGTATGGACACTGAAGCTTTCTTT

clone_size: few
d_call: TRBD1
v_call: TRBV5-4
j_call: TRBJ2-7
cdr3_aa: CASSPGGTGASYEQYF
cdr3_nt: TGTGCCAGCAGCCCTGGAGGTACAGGGGCATCCTACGAGCAGTACTTC

clone_size: .
d_call: TRBD1
v_call: TRBV15
j_call: TRBJ2-5
cdr3_aa: CATSRPTTGKETQYF
cdr3_nt: TGTGCCACCAGCCGCCCTACGACAGGGAAAGAGACCCAGTACTTC

clone_size: few
d_call: TRBD1
v_call: TRBV5-1
j_call: TRBJ2-5
cdr3_aa: CASRADGQVGGETQYF
cdr3_nt: TGCGCCAGCAGGGCCGATGGACAGGTGGGCGGCGAGACCCAGTACTTC

clone_size: many
d_call: .
v_call: TRBV7-8
j_call: TRBJ2-7
cdr3_aa: CASSLEDSYSYEQYF
cdr3_nt: TGTGCCAGCAGCTTAGAGGACAGCTACTCCTACGAGCAGTACTTC

clone_size: few
d_call: .
v_call: TRBV7-9
j_call: TRBJ1-4
cdr3_aa: CASSFGGGNEKLFF
cdr3_nt: TGTGCCAGCAGCTTTGGAGGAGGGAATGAAAAACTGTTTTTT

clone_size: few
d_call: TRBD1
v_call: TRBV7-9
j_call: TRBJ2-7
cdr3_aa: CASSLPGQVSYEQYF
cdr3_nt: TGTGCCAGCAGCCTACCGGGACAGGTATCCTACGAGCAGTACTTC

clone_size: .
d_call: TRBD1
v_call: TRBV6-5
j_call: TRBJ1-1
cdr3_aa: CASSGTGTANTEAFF
cdr3_nt: TGTGCCAGCAGTGGGACAGGGACCGCGAACACTGAAGCTTTCTTT

clone_size: few
d_call: .
v_call: TRBV7-2
j_call: TRBJ1-1
cdr3_aa: CASSLGGAVTEAFF
cdr3_nt: TGTGCCAGCAGCTTAGGGGGCGCTGTCACTGAAGCTTTCTTT

clone_size: .
d_call: TRBD1
v_call: TRBV7-9
j_call: TRBJ1-1
cdr3_aa: CASSLLGTGSPNTEAFF
cdr3_nt: TGTGCCAGCAGCTTATTGGGGACAGGGTCCCCGAACACTGAAGCTTTCTTT

clone_size: few
d_call: TRBD2
v_call: TRBV11-2
j_call: TRBJ2-1
cdr3_aa: CASSSLNRLAGAQFF
cdr3_nt: TGTGCCAGCAGCTCCTTGAATCGACTAGCGGGAGCTCAGTTCTTC

clone_size: .
d_call: .
v_call: TRBV4-3
j_call: TRBJ2-1
cdr3_aa: CASSQVGSIYNEQFF
cdr3_nt: TGCGCCAGCAGCCAAGTCGGGAGTATTTACAATGAGCAGTTCTTC

clone_size: .
d_call: TRBD1
v_call: TRBV7-9
j_call: TRBJ1-1
cdr3_aa: CASSLEGAINMFTEAFF
cdr3_nt: TGTGCCAGCAGCTTAGAGGGGGCGATCAACATGTTTACTGAAGCTTTCTTT

clone_size: few
d_call: .
v_call: TRBV7-9
j_call: TRBJ2-7
cdr3_aa: CASSSYGEQYF
cdr3_nt: TGTGCCAGCAGCTCCTATGGCGAGCAGTACTTC

clone_size: .
d_call: .
v_call: TRBV27
j_call: TRBJ2-3
cdr3_aa: CASSLGLTRADTQYF
cdr3_nt: TGTGCCAGCAGTTTAGGACTAACCCGCGCAGATACGCAGTATTTT

clone_size: .
d_call: TRBD2
v_call: TRBV27
j_call: TRBJ2-2
cdr3_aa: CASSPGLAVNTGELFF
cdr3_nt: TGTGCCAGCAGTCCGGGACTAGCGGTGAACACCGGGGAGCTGTTTTTT

clone_size: many
d_call: .
v_call: TRBV5-5
j_call: TRBJ2-1
cdr3_aa: CASSLGRFLNEQFF
cdr3_nt: TGTGCCAGCAGCTTGGGCAGATTTTTGAATGAGCAGTTCTTC

clone_size: many
d_call: .
v_call: TRBV5-1
j_call: TRBJ2-3
cdr3_aa: CASSLQGTLTDTQYF
cdr3_nt: TGCGCCAGCAGCTTGCAGGGGACCCTCACAGATACGCAGTATTTT

clone_size: few
d_call: .
v_call: TRBV3-1
j_call: TRBJ1-1
cdr3_aa: CASSQDIGRAGMNTEAFF
cdr3_nt: TGTGCCAGCAGCCAAGATATAGGGAGAGCTGGCATGAACACTGAAGCTTTCTTT

clone_size: .
d_call: TRBD1
v_call: TRBV6-1
j_call: TRBJ1-1
cdr3_aa: CASTRDRAYTEAFF
cdr3_nt: TGTGCCAGCACTCGGGACAGAGCTTACACTGAAGCTTTCTTT

clone_size: few
d_call: TRBD1
v_call: TRBV7-3
j_call: TRBJ1-1
cdr3_aa: CASSLTGTGAMNTEAFF
cdr3_nt: TGTGCCAGCAGCTTAACCGGGACAGGGGCAATGAACACTGAAGCTTTCTTT

clone_size: many
d_call: TRBD2
v_call: TRBV6-4
j_call: TRBJ2-3
cdr3_aa: CASSESVGGGSTDTQYF
cdr3_nt: TGTGCCAGCAGTGAAAGTGTTGGCGGGGGGAGCACAGATACGCAGTATTTT

clone_size: .
d_call: .
v_call: TRBV7-2
j_call: TRBJ2-3
cdr3_aa: CASSTDRSTDTQYF
cdr3_nt: TGTGCCAGCAGCACGGACCGGAGCACAGATACGCAGTATTTT

clone_size: few
d_call: .
v_call: TRBV25-1
j_call: TRBJ1-4
cdr3_aa: CASSVPGIFSHQLMKNCFF
cdr3_nt: .

clone_size: .
d_call: TRBD1
v_call: TRBV10-3
j_call: TRBJ2-6
cdr3_aa: CAINPGQGAPGANVLTF
cdr3_nt: TGTGCCATCAACCCGGGACAGGGGGCGCCTGGGGCCAACGTCCTGACTTTC

clone_size: .
d_call: .
v_call: TRBV7-9
j_call: TRBJ2-7
cdr3_aa: CASSLGLTGTYEQYF
cdr3_nt: TGTGCCAGCAGCTTAGGCCTTACAGGGACCTACGAGCAGTACTTC

clone_size: few
d_call: .
v_call: TRBV3-1
j_call: TRBJ2-7
cdr3_aa: CASSQDPASRDEQYF
cdr3_nt: TGTGCCAGCAGCCAAGACCCAGCGAGTAGGGACGAGCAGTACTTC

clone_size: few
d_call: TRBD2
v_call: TRBV12-3/TRBV12-4
j_call: TRBJ2-3
cdr3_aa: CASSWGLAGEGDTQYF
cdr3_nt: TGTGCCAGCAGCTGGGGACTAGCGGGAGAGGGCGATACGCAGTATTTT

clone_size: many
d_call: .
v_call: TRBV18
j_call: TRBJ1-1
cdr3_aa: CASSPLGGSSEAFF
cdr3_nt: TGTGCCAGCTCACCCCTTGGTGGGTCCAGTGAAGCTTTCTTT

clone_size: many
d_call: TRBD1
v_call: TRBV7-9
j_call: TRBJ2-7
cdr3_aa: CASSHRDRVDEQYF
cdr3_nt: TGTGCCAGCAGCCACCGGGACAGGGTCGACGAGCAGTACTTC

clone_size: .
d_call: .
v_call: TRBV5-1
j_call: TRBJ2-5
cdr3_aa: CASSLAAPEETQYF
cdr3_nt: TGCGCCAGCAGCTTGGCCGCTCCTGAGGAGACCCAGTACTTC

clone_size: few
d_call: TRBD2
v_call: TRBV6-5
j_call: TRBJ2-1
cdr3_aa: CASSTGTTSNEQFF
cdr3_nt: TGTGCCAGCAGCACCGGGACTACTAGCAATGAGCAGTTCTTC

clone_size: medium-sized
d_call: .
v_call: TRBV29-1
j_call: TRBJ1-2
cdr3_aa: CSVEASPVGYTF
cdr3_nt: TGCAGCGTTGAAGCAAGCCCCGTCGGCTACACCTTC

clone_size: .
d_call: TRBD1
v_call: TRBV19
j_call: TRBJ1-5
cdr3_aa: CASSIGRGLQGQPQHF
cdr3_nt: TGTGCCAGTAGTATAGGCAGGGGGCTTCAGGGGCAGCCCCAGCATTTT

clone_size: few
d_call: .
v_call: TRBV9
j_call: TRBJ1-5
cdr3_aa: CASSVEGVPYQPQHF
cdr3_nt: TGTGCCAGCAGCGTAGAGGGGGTGCCCTATCAGCCCCAGCATTTT

clone_size: few
d_call: TRBD1
v_call: TRBV2
j_call: TRBJ2-3
cdr3_aa: CASSADRATDTQYF
cdr3_nt: TGTGCCAGCAGCGCAGACAGGGCCACAGATACGCAGTATTTT

clone_size: .
d_call: .
v_call: TRBV24-1
j_call: TRBJ2-3
cdr3_aa: CATSTPLSTDTQYF
cdr3_nt: TGTGCCACCAGCACTCCTCTTAGTACAGATACGCAGTATTTT

clone_size: once
d_call: .
v_call: TRBV6-6
j_call: TRBJ2-7
cdr3_aa: CASSYSGHEQYF
cdr3_nt: TGTGCCAGCAGTTACTCCGGGCACGAGCAGTACTTC

clone_size: .
d_call: TRBD1
v_call: TRBV12-3/TRBV12-4
j_call: TRBJ2-1
cdr3_aa: CATQGGNDQFF
cdr3_nt: TGTGCCACCCAAGGGGGCAATGATCAGTTCTTC

clone_size: few
d_call: .
v_call: TRBV2
j_call: TRBJ2-7
cdr3_aa: CASSGVSEQYF
cdr3_nt: TGTGCCAGCAGTGGAGTTTCCGAGCAGTACTTC

clone_size: .
d_call: .
v_call: TRBV12-3/TRBV12-4
j_call: TRBJ1-4
cdr3_aa: CASSLPLEKLFF
cdr3_nt: TGTGCCAGCAGTTTACCCCTTGAAAAACTGTTTTTT

clone_size: once
d_call: TRBD2
v_call: TRBV20-1
j_call: TRBJ2-1
cdr3_aa: CSATTRAGERYNEQFF
cdr3_nt: TGCAGTGCCACTACTAGAGCGGGGGAAAGGTACAATGAGCAGTTCTTC

clone_size: many
d_call: TRBD2
v_call: TRBV5-1
j_call: TRBJ2-5
cdr3_aa: CASSLAGGEETQYF
cdr3_nt: TGCGCCAGCAGCTTGGCGGGAGGAGAGGAGACCCAGTACTTC

clone_size: .
d_call: .
v_call: TRBV7-9
j_call: TRBJ1-1
cdr3_aa: CASSFRVITEAFF
cdr3_nt: TGTGCCAGCAGCTTCCGGGTGATCACTGAAGCTTTCTTT